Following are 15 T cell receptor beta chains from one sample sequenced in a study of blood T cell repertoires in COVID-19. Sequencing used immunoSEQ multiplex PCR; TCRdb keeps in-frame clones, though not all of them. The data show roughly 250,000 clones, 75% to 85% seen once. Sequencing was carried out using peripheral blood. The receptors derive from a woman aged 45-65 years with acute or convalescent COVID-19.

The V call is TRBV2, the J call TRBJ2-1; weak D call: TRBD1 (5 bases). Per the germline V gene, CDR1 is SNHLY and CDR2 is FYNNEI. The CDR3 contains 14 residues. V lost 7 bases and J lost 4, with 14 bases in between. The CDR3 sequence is CASINDRLYNEQFF. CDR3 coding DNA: TGTGCCAGCATTAACGACAGACTGTACAATGAGCAGTTCTTC.

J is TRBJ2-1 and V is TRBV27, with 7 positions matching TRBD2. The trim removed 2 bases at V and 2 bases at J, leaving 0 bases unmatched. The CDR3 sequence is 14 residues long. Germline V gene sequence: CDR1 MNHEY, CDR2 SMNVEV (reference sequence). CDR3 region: CASSLLAAYNEQFF. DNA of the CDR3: TGTGCCAGCAGTTTACTAGCGGCCTACAATGAGCAGTTCTTC.

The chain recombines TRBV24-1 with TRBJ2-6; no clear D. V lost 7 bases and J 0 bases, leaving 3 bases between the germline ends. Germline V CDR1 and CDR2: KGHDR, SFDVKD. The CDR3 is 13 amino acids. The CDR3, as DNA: TGTGCCACCAGGGCCTCTGGGGCCAACGTCCTGACTTTC. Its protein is CATRASGANVLTF.

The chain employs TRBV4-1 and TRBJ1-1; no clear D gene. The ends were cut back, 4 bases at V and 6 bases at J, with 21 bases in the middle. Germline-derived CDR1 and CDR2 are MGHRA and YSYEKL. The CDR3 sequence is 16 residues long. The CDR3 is CASSPPSSGFQAEAFF. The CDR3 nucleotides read TGCGCCAGCAGCCCCCCAAGTTCGGGGTTCCAAGCTGAAGCTTTCTTT.

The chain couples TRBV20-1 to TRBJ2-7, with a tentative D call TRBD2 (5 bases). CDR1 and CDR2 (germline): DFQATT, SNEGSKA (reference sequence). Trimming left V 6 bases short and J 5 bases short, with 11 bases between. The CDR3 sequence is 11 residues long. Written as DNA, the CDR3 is TGCAGTGCCTCGAGGGCCCACGAGCAGTACTTC. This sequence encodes CSASRAHEQYF.

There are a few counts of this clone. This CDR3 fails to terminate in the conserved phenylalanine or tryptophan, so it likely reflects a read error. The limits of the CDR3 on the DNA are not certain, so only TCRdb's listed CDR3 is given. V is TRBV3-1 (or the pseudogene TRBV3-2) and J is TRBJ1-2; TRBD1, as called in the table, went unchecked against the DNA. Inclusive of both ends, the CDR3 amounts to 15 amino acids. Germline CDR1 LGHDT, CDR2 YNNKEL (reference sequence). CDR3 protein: CASSQVGQGNLPPFI.

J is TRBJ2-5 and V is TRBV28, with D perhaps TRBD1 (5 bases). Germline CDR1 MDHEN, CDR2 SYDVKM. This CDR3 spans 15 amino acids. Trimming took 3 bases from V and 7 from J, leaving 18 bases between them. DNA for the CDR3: TGTGCCAGCAGTTTCAGACAGCAGCTGTTAGGGACCCAGTACTTC. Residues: CASSFRQQLLGTQYF. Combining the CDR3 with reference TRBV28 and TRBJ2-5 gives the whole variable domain DVKVTQSSRYLVKRTGEKVFLECVQDMDHENMFWYRQDPGLGLRLIYFSYDVKMKEKGDIPEGYSVSREKKERFSLILESASTNQTSMYLCASSFRQQLLGTQYFGPGTRLLVL.

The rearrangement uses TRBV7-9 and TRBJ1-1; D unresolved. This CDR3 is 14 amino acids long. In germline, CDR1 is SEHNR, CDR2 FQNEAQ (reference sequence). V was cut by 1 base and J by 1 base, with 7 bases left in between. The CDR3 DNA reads TGTGCCAGCAGCTTAGGACCGGGGAACACTGAAGCTTTCTTT. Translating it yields CASSLGPGNTEAFF.

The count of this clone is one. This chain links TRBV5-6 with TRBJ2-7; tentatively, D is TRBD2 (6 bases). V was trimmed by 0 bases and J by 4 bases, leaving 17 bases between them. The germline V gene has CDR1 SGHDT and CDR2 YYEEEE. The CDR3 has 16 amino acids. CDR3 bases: TGTGCCAGCAGCTTGGGAGCTGGTTGGGGGAGGTACGAGCAGTACTTC. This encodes CASSLGAGWGRYEQYF.

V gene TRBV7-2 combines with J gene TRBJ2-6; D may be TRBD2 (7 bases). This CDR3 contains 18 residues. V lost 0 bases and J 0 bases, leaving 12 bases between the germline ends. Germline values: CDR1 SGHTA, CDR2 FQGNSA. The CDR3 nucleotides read TGTGCCAGCAGCTTAGCCGCGGGGGCCCTCTCTGGGGCCAACGTCCTGACTTTC. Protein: CASSLAAGALSGANVLTF.

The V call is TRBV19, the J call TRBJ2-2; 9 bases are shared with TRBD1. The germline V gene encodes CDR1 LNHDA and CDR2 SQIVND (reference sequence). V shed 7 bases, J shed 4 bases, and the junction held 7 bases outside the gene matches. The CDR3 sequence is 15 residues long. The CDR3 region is CASTWDREFTGELFF. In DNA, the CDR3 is TGTGCCAGTACCTGGGACAGGGAGTTCACCGGGGAGCTGTTTTTT.

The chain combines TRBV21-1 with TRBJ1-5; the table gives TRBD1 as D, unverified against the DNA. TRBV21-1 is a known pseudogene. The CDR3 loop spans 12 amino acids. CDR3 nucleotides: TGTGCCAGCGCCACAGGGACTCAGCCCCAGCATTTT. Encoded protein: CASATGTQPQHF.

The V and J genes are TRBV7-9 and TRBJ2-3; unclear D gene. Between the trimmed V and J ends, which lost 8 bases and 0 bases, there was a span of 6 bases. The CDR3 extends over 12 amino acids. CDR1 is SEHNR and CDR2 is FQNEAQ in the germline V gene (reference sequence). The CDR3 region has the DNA TGTGCCAGCCTAATAAGCACAGATACGCAGTATTTT. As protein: CASLISTDTQYF.

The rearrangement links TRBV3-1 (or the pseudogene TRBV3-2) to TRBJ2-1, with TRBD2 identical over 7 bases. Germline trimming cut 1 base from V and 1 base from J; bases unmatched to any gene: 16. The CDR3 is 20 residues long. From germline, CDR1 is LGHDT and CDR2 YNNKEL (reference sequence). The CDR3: CASSQGSGLTTGGSYNEQFF. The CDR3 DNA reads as TGTGCCAGCAGCCAAGGTTCAGGACTTACTACCGGGGGGTCCTACAATGAGCAGTTCTTC.

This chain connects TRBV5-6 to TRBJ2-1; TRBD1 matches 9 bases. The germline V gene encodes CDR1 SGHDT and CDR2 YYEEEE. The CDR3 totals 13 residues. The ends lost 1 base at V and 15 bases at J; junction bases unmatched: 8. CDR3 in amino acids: CASSLFYRGQGFF. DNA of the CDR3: TGTGCCAGCAGCTTGTTCTACAGGGGGCAAGGGTTCTTC.